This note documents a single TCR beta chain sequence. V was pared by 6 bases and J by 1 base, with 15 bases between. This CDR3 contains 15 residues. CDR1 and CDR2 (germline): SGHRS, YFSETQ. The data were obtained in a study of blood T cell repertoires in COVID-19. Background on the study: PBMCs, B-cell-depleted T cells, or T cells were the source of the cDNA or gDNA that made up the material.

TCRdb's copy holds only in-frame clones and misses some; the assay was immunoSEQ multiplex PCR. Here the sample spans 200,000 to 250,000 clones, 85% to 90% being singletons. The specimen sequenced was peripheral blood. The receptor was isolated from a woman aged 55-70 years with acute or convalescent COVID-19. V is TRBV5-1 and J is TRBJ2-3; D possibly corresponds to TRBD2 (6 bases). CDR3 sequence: CASNQGGSRTDTQYF. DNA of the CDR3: TGCGCCAGCAATCAAGGAGGGAGCCGCACAGATACGCAGTATTTT.